This T cell receptor beta chain was documented in a study of blood T cell repertoires in COVID-19 (dated by TCRdb to 2020 to 2022). Background on the whole study: Samples from collaborators originated in the United States, Italy and Spain and spanned both the acute and convalescent phases of COVID-19. The dataset comprised deeply sampled blood TCRbeta repertoires from subjects exposed to, actively infected with, or recovered from COVID-19. The material from the prospective study consisted of cDNA or gDNA derived from T cells, B-cell-depleted T cells, or PBMCs. A de-identified subject ID, COVID-19 status, age in years and sex were almost always included in the sample metadata. Samples came from the ongoing ImmuneRACE study (first 160 participants) plus 1,254 subjects from 6 global collaborators. A freely available public database, intended as a resource for researchers studying the immune response to SARS-CoV-2, is where the repertoires were released. Where HLA class I and class II types were available, the types were taken from metadata supplied by the sample provider, not from assay-based typing. Broad study findings and their caveats: Clinical and demographic metadata were provided uncurated, with the amount varying by source and participant.

Concerning this clone itself: The antigen it recognizes is unknown. Base qualities are missing; no much larger clone stands one base away.

V was cut back by 10 bases and J by 14 bases, leaving a gap of 27 bases between them. The germline V gene encodes CDR1 MDHEN and CDR2 SYDVKM. The cysteine opens and the phenylalanine closes a CDR3 of 14 amino acids. Only the CDR3 portion is preserved as DNA: 42 bases, with reading frame beginning at the first base. Participants in the prospective study were aged roughly 18 to 90 years, lived in over 20 United States geographic areas, and enrolled through a virtual design. In the prospective study, participants were assigned to cohorts based on the clinical history participants reported in a screening survey and a study questionnaire. A participant counted as exposed if, within 2 weeks of entering the study, that participant had been in contact with someone who had a PCR-confirmed or clinician-diagnosed COVID-19 case. In the prospective study, whole blood, serum and a nasopharyngeal or oropharyngeal swab were collected from each participant by mobile phlebotomists. Participants in the prospective study had the option to provide additional blood draws and questionnaires over a roughly 2-month period. Blood samples from the prospective study were shipped frozen or at room temperature prior to DNA extraction.

The immunoSEQ Assay, a bias-controlled multiplex PCR, was used to amplify TCRbeta CDR3 regions from genomic DNA. Under the source paper's analysis protocol: Within the assay, amplification of reference gene primers was used to estimate how many nucleated cells each sample contained. To quantify the absolute abundance of each unique TCRbeta CDR3 rearrangement, sequence reads were collapsed and filtered. Productive Simpson clonality was computed per sample as the square root of Simpson's diversity index over productive rearrangements. Imported from immuneACCESS, the table was reduced by TCRdb to in-frame sequences with V and J called. These copies leave out some clones; in studies compared against another copy, an unresolved V gene accounts for under half, and the cause of the remainder is not known. That table is the source of V, J and clone size, and D and trimming were worked out from the DNA. This sample gives roughly 230,000 clones in total; 70% to 90% of them show up just once. The ten largest clones take up just over 6.5% of the sample.

Sample: PBMCs or T cells enriched from blood (not recorded which). The receptor's source is a woman aged 45-65 years who had been exposed to COVID-19. The chain couples TRBV28 to TRBJ2-1, with TRBD1 perhaps the D gene, on 6 matching bases. The bases read TGTGCCACCCAACTCGGATGGGGACAATTTGGGGAGTTCTTC. It translates to CATQLGWGQFGEFF.